The present TCR beta chain was sequenced within a study of T cells after somatic rescue of genetic block. The CDR3 is 13 amino acids. V was pared by 7 bases and J by 5 bases, with 14 bases between. The V gene's germline CDR1 is LNHDA and CDR2 SQIVND (reference sequence). Generated by immunoSEQ multiplex PCR, the TCRdb table keeps only in-frame clones and is missing some. The sample lists roughly 71,000 clones, more than 75% occurring once. Sequenced sample: peripheral blood mononuclear cells (PBMCs). The chain is built from TRBV19 and TRBJ1-1, with a possible D match to TRBD1 (6 bases). This sequence was found in a man aged 25 to 40. The CDR3 coding sequence is TGTGCCAGTAATTTGGACAGCGATACTGAAGCTTTCTTT. This encodes CASNLDSDTEAFF.